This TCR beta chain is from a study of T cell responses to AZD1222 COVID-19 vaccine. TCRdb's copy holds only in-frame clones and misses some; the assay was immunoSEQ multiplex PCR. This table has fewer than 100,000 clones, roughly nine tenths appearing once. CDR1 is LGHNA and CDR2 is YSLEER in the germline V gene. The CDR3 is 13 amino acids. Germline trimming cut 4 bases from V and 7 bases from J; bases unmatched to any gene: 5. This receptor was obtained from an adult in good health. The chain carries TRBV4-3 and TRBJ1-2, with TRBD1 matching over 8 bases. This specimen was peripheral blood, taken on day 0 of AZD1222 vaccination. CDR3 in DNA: TGCGCCAGCAGCCTTAGGACAGGGAGTGGCTACACCTTC. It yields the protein CASSLRTGSGYTF.